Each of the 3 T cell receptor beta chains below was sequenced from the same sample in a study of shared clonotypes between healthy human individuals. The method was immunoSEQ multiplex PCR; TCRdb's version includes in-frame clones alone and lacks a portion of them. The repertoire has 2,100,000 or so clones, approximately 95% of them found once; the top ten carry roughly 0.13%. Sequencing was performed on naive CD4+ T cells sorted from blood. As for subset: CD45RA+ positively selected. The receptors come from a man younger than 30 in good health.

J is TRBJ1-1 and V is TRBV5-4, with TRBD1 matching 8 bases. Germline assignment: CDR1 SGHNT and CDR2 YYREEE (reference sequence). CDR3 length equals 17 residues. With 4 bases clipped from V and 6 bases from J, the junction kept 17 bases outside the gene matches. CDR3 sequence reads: CASSRPSQGAFGSEAFF. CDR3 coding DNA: TGTGCCAGCAGCCGCCCGTCTCAGGGGGCGTTCGGGTCTGAAGCTTTCTTT.

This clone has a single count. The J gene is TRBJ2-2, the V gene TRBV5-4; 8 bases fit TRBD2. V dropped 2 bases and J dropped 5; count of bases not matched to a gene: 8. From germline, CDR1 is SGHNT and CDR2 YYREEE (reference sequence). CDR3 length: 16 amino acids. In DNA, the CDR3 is TGTGCCAGCAGCTTAACCGGGACTAGGTGGACCGGGGAGCTGTTTTTT. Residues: CASSLTGTRWTGELFF.

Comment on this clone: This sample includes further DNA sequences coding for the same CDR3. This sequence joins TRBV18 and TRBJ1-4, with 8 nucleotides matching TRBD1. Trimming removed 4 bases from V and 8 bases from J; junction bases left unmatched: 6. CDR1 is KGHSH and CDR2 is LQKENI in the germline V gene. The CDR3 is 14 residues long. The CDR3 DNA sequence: TGTGCCAGCTCACGCGACAGGGGTCCGGAAAAACTGTTTTTT. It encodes CASSRDRGPEKLFF. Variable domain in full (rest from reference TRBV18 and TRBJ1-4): NAGVMQNPRHLVRRRGQEARLRCSPMKGHSHVYWYRQLPEEGLKFMVYLQKENIIDESGMPKERFSAEFPKEGPSILRIQQVVRGDSAAYFCASSRDRGPEKLFFGSGTQLSVL.